The 6 T cell receptor beta chains presented below share a single source sample, sequenced in a study of long-term antiretroviral therapy in people with HIV. Running of the v3.0 immunoSEQ assay took place at survey level. The protocol was immunoSEQ multiplex PCR, while the TCRdb copy is restricted to in-frame clones and leaves out a portion. Altogether 30,000 to 40,000 clones are present, 70% to 90% being singletons, with the ten largest covering approximately 4.4%. The sequenced sample was unsorted PBMCs, obtained about 3.4 years after starting antiretroviral therapy. These receptors were taken from a man younger than 35 with HIV.

The V gene is TRBV4-1, the J gene TRBJ2-7; 9 nucleotides line up with TRBD2. The CDR3 covers 20 residues. Germline CDR1 and CDR2: MGHRA and YSYEKL. With V trimmed by 2 bases and J by 0 bases, 17 bases remained unmatched. The CDR3 here is CASSQFGPLAGATSSYEQYF. Written as DNA, the CDR3 is TGCGCCAGCAGCCAATTCGGTCCGTTAGCGGGAGCGACCAGCTCCTACGAGCAGTACTTC.

This chain links TRBV6-5 with TRBJ2-1; TRBD1 is a possible D gene (5 bases). This CDR3 has 12 amino acids. V was trimmed by 2 bases and J by 8 bases, leaving 7 bases between them. Germline V gene lookup returns CDR1 MNHEY and CDR2 SVGAGI. CDR3 nucleotides: TGTGCCAGCAGTTACGACAGCTATGAGCAGTTCTTC. Its translation: CASSYDSYEQFF.

This chain links TRBV27 with TRBJ1-5; D not resolved. V was trimmed by 6 bases and J by 3 bases, leaving 18 bases between them. The CDR3 is 16 amino acids. The germline V gene has CDR1 MNHEY and CDR2 SMNVEV (reference sequence). CDR3 sequence: CASSPTVLTINQPQHF. As DNA, the CDR3 is TGTGCCAGCAGCCCGACGGTCCTCACGATCAATCAGCCCCAGCATTTT.

The rearrangement links TRBV19 to TRBJ2-7; D is uncertain. Per germline, CDR1 LNHDA and CDR2 SQIVND (reference sequence). Trimming pared 3 bases from V and 0 bases from J, leaving 6 bases between. The length of the CDR3 is 13 residues. The CDR3: CASSITASYEQYF. DNA for the CDR3: TGTGCCAGTAGTATTACAGCCTCCTACGAGCAGTACTTC.

The J gene is TRBJ2-7, the V gene TRBV4-1; D may correspond to TRBD1 or TRBD2 (6 bases each). The CDR3 consists of 13 residues. The germline gives CDR1 MGHRA, CDR2 YSYEKL. V was shortened by 4 bases and J by 0 bases, with 7 bases between the two germline ends. CDR3 residues: CASSRGASYEQYF. CDR3 nucleotides: TGCGCCAGCAGCCGGGGGGCCTCCTACGAGCAGTACTTC.

The J gene is TRBJ1-5, the V gene TRBV28; TRBD1 matches 9 bases. Germline CDR1 and CDR2: MDHEN and SYDVKM. CDR3 length: 16 residues. With V trimmed by 5 bases and J by 5 bases, 10 bases remained unmatched. The CDR3: CASSAGTGQTDQPQHF. As DNA, the CDR3 is TGTGCCAGCAGTGCCGGGACAGGGCAAACGGATCAGCCCCAGCATTTT.